These 32 T cell receptor beta chains were all obtained from the same sample, sequenced in a study of CD8 T cells in ankylosing spondylitis. Using its own MiXCR run on the 5' RACE reads, TCRdb lists one record per CDR3 protein. The sample contains hundreds of thousands of distinct CDR3 sequences, 10% to 15% of which appear only once. These TCRs are of unknown antigen specificity. Whole-study findings and limits: Within ankylosing spondylitis blood, a TCR beta motif made up of seven to nine highly homologous variants appeared to be characteristic.

The specimen was blood, either unsorted or a sorted T cell fraction (not recorded which). The receptors come from a male donor with ankylosing spondylitis.

This clonotype was recorded many times. This chain joins TRBV5-1 and TRBJ1-4, with 7 bases matching TRBD1. Germline V gene sequence: CDR1 SGHRS, CDR2 YFSETQ. The CDR3 has 16 residues. With 0 bases clipped from V and 5 bases from J, the junction kept 7 bases outside the gene matches. The chain's CDR3 is CASSLATGRLNEKLFF. CDR3 nucleotide sequence: TGCGCCAGCAGCTTGGCGACAGGGAGACTAAATGAAAAACTGTTTTTT.

A few counts support this clonotype. The CDR3 DNA reads TGTGCCAGCAGCCTGTTTGCAGGAGGGGAGACCCAGTACTTC. Its protein product is CASSLFAGGETQYF. The chain is built from TRBV7-9 and TRBJ2-5, with TRBD2 as a possible D gene (6 bases). This CDR3 is 14 amino acids long. V was shortened by 5 bases and J by 5 bases, with 15 bases between the two germline ends. Germline V gene lookup returns CDR1 SEHNR and CDR2 FQNEAQ (reference sequence).

This clonotype was detected many times. The CDR3 region has the DNA TGTGCCAGCAGCCGCGGATGGACAGGGGGCAAGGAGACCCAGTACTTC. This sequence encodes CASSRGWTGGKETQYF. The rearrangement joins TRBV7-9 to TRBJ2-5, with 11 bases fitting TRBD1. Germline V lookup: CDR1 SEHNR, CDR2 FQNEAQ (reference sequence). The length of the CDR3 is 16 residues. V gave up 5 bases and J gave up 5 bases; unmatched junction bases: 10. Full variable domain (missing parts from reference TRBV7-9 and TRBJ2-5): DTGVSQNPRHKITKRGQNVTFRCDPISEHNRLYWYRQTLGQGPEFLTYFQNEAQLEKSRLLSDRFSAERPKGSFSTLEIQRTEQGDSAMYLCASSRGWTGGKETQYFGPGTRLLVL.

The gene calls are TRBV9 and TRBJ1-2; D is ambiguous. V gave up 0 bases and J gave up 7 bases, with 10 bases separating them. Germline CDR1 is SGDLS and CDR2 is YYNGEE. This CDR3 has 13 amino acids. The CDR3 sequence is CASSVALRSGYTF. In DNA, the CDR3 is TGTGCCAGCAGCGTAGCTTTGAGGTCTGGCTACACCTTC.

There are many counts of this clonotype. The chain links TRBV7-6 to TRBJ2-7, with D tentatively TRBD1 (5 bases). The V gene's germline CDR1 is SGHVS and CDR2 FNYEAQ. This CDR3 is 13 amino acids long. V was cut by 5 bases and J by 3 bases, with 11 bases left in between. CDR3 sequence (DNA): TGTGCCAGCAGCCCTATGACAGTCTACGAGCAGTACTTC. It is translated as CASSPMTVYEQYF.

A few counts support this clonotype. This chain connects TRBV5-1 to TRBJ2-7; 8 bases are shared with TRBD1. The CDR3 runs 15 residues. Germline V gene data show CDR1 as SGHRS and CDR2 as YFSETQ. V gave up 0 bases and J gave up 3 bases; unmatched junction bases: 5. CDR3 loop: CASSLDPGTGYEQYF. DNA for the CDR3: TGCGCCAGCAGCTTGGACCCCGGGACAGGCTACGAGCAGTACTTC. Complete variable domain (other parts from reference TRBV5-1 and TRBJ2-7): KAGVTQTPRYLIKTRGQQVTLSCSPISGHRSVSWYQQTPGQGLQFLFEYFSETQRNKGNFPGRFSGRQFSNSRSEMNVSTLELGDSALYLCASSLDPGTGYEQYFGPGTRLTVT.

This clonotype has only a few counts. The chain joins TRBV7-3 to TRBJ2-1; D gene ambiguous. CDR3 size: 15 residues. V lost 4 bases and J 0 bases, leaving 10 bases between the germline ends. The V gene's germline CDR1 is SGHTA and CDR2 FQGTGA. CDR3 loop: CASSSRRSSYNEQFF. The CDR3 DNA reads TGTGCCAGCAGCTCCCGACGGAGCTCCTACAATGAGCAGTTCTTC.

The chain links TRBV11-1 to TRBJ2-5, with a tentative D call TRBD2 (5 bases). CDR1 and CDR2 (germline): SGHAT, FQDESV (reference sequence). V dropped 5 bases and J dropped 7 bases, with 20 bases sitting between them. The CDR3 totals 15 residues. The CDR3 loop is CASSTSDPERMTQYF. For the CDR3, the DNA is TGTGCCAGCAGCACGTCAGACCCGGAGCGGATGACCCAGTACTTC.

This clonotype has only a few counts. The chain employs TRBV20-1 and TRBJ2-5; 12 bases fit TRBD2. Germline V CDR1 and CDR2: DFQATT, SNEGSKA (reference sequence). Trimming took 2 bases from V and 5 from J; bases not matched to a gene: 9. There are 16 residues in the CDR3. CDR3 sequence: CSARSLAGGGGETQYF. CDR3 nucleotides: TGCAGTGCTAGATCTCTAGCGGGAGGGGGAGGGGAGACCCAGTACTTC.

V usage is TRBV7-2 and J usage is TRBJ1-2; tentatively, D is TRBD1 (6 bases). Germline V CDR1 and CDR2: SGHTA, FQGNSA. V was clipped by 4 bases and J by 2 bases, with 17 bases between them. The CDR3 is 16 amino acids. The CDR3 loop is CASSYPGTHENYGYTF. The CDR3 nucleotides are TGTGCCAGCAGCTACCCCGGGACACACGAAAACTATGGCTACACCTTC.

This clonotype was recorded many times. The chain combines TRBV4-2 with TRBJ2-5, with 8 bases aligning to TRBD2. J was trimmed by 7 bases and V by 0 bases; bases with no gene match: 10. From germline, CDR1 is LGHNA and CDR2 YNFKEQ. The CDR3 extends over 16 amino acids. This chain's CDR3 is CASSQDDGRARRTQYF. CDR3 in DNA: TGTGCCAGCAGCCAAGACGACGGGAGGGCCAGAAGGACCCAGTACTTC.

This rearrangement joins TRBV4-3 to TRBJ2-3; 12 nucleotides line up with TRBD2. Germline CDR1 reads LGHNA; CDR2 reads YSLEER. There are 20 residues in the CDR3. The V gene end was trimmed by 0 bases and the J gene end by 0 bases; junction bases not matched to a gene: 10. CDR3 region: CASSQEPPLAGGRSTDTQYF. The CDR3 DNA follows: TGCGCCAGCAGCCAAGAACCCCCACTAGCGGGGGGCCGAAGCACAGATACGCAGTATTTT.

This clonotype came up many times. The chain has TRBV20-1 and TRBJ1-6; D perhaps matches TRBD1 (5 bases). This CDR3 has 13 residues. In germline, CDR1 is DFQATT, CDR2 SNEGSKA (reference sequence). Trimming pared 3 bases from V and 10 bases from J, leaving 13 bases between. The CDR3 coding sequence is TGCAGTGCTAGTCAGGGCCTAAGGTCACCCCTCCACTTT. It encodes CSASQGLRSPLHF.

This clonotype showed up just a few times. The chain combines TRBV20-1 with TRBJ2-3; 8 nucleotides align to TRBD2. Per germline, CDR1 DFQATT and CDR2 SNEGSKA (reference sequence). The CDR3 has 15 amino acids. V shed 7 bases, J shed 6 bases, and the junction held 15 bases outside the gene matches. For the CDR3, the DNA is TGCAGTGGTTTATATGCGGCGGGAGGTGGTGATACGCAGTATTTT. Translated: CSGLYAAGGGDTQYF.

There are a few counts of this clonotype. This chain joins TRBV20-1 and TRBJ2-2; 7 positions match TRBD2. The J segment lost 4 bases and the V segment lost 4 bases, leaving 6 bases of the junction unmatched. CDR1 and CDR2 (germline): DFQATT, SNEGSKA (reference sequence). The CDR3 runs to 14 residues. The CDR3 spells CSATKAGLTGELFF. The CDR3 DNA is TGCAGTGCTACGAAAGCGGGACTCACCGGGGAGCTGTTTTTT.

In its sample, this clonotype was seen once. The rearrangement joins TRBV7-9 to TRBJ2-7; 9 bases line up with TRBD2. The CDR3 is 16 amino acids. Germline V gene data show CDR1 as SEHNR and CDR2 as FQNEAQ (reference sequence). V lost 1 base to trimming and J lost 4 bases; unmatched junction nucleotides: 8. The CDR3 DNA reads TGTGCCAGCAGCTTAGTTGCGGGAGGGCCTTTGTACGAGCAGTACTTC. This codes for CASSLVAGGPLYEQYF.

This chain uses TRBV6-5 with TRBJ1-5; the D is unclear. Trimming removed 4 bases at V and 5 bases at J, with 9 bases between. In germline, CDR1 is MNHEY, CDR2 SVGAGI. The length of the CDR3 is 13 residues. The DNA for the CDR3 is TGTGCCAGCAGTTCCCTGACCGATCAGCCCCAGCATTTT. Its translation is CASSSLTDQPQHF.

This clonotype turned up a few times. The chain uses TRBV2 and TRBJ2-4; 12 positions match TRBD2. The CDR3 length is 15 residues. V trimming: 3 bases; J trimming: 7 bases; junction bases outside the gene matches: 4. The germline V gene encodes CDR1 SNHLY and CDR2 FYNNEI. The CDR3: CASSETSGRDNIQYF. The CDR3 region has the DNA TGTGCCAGCAGTGAGACTAGCGGGAGAGACAACATTCAGTACTTC.

This clonotype was seen repeatedly, ten times or more. The chain links TRBV5-1 to TRBJ1-5, with unresolved D. CDR3 length equals 13 residues. V was shortened by 0 bases and J by 5 bases, with 6 bases between the two germline ends. In germline, CDR1 is SGHRS, CDR2 YFSETQ. CDR3 residues: CASSLDNDQPQHF. In nucleotides, the CDR3 is TGCGCCAGCAGCTTGGACAACGATCAGCCCCAGCATTTT.

This clonotype was recorded at least ten times. V is TRBV5-1 and J is TRBJ2-1, with a weak D call TRBD1 (5 bases). This CDR3 is built from 15 residues. Trimming took 0 bases from V and 4 from J, leaving 11 bases between them. In germline, CDR1 is SGHRS, CDR2 YFSETQ. Here the CDR3 DNA reads TGCGCCAGCAGCTTGGGGCAGGGTGTTTACAATGAGCAGTTCTTC. Its translation: CASSLGQGVYNEQFF.

This clonotype was counted a few times. The chain couples TRBV5-7 to TRBJ2-4; D call uncertain. TRBV5-7 is labeled an ORF, and its function is uncertain. The V gene lost 5 bases and the J gene lost 7 bases, with 10 bases spanning the gap. The CDR3 contains 12 residues. CDR3 protein: CASSHLKNIQYF. For the CDR3, the DNA is TGTGCCAGCAGTCACTTGAAGAACATTCAGTACTTC.

This clonotype was found a few times. This chain connects TRBV18 to TRBJ1-3; 9 bases align to TRBD1. V was clipped by 0 bases and J by 3 bases; unmatched bases: 0. This CDR3 spans 15 amino acids. In germline, CDR1 is KGHSH, CDR2 LQKENI. For the CDR3, the DNA is TGTGCCAGCTCACCACCGGACAGGGGTGGAAACACCATATATTTT. This encodes CASSPPDRGGNTIYF.

This clonotype was seen at least ten times. V and J are TRBV5-1 and TRBJ1-2, with TRBD1 matching 7 bases. CDR1 is SGHRS and CDR2 is YFSETQ in the germline V gene. Trimming took 3 bases from V and 8 from J; bases not matched to a gene: 7. The CDR3 contains 13 residues. The CDR3 protein is CASSWTGTGGYTF. DNA of the CDR3: TGCGCCAGCAGCTGGACAGGTACGGGAGGCTACACCTTC. The whole variable domain, remainder taken from reference TRBV5-1 and TRBJ1-2, is KAGVTQTPRYLIKTRGQQVTLSCSPISGHRSVSWYQQTPGQGLQFLFEYFSETQRNKGNFPGRFSGRQFSNSRSEMNVSTLELGDSALYLCASSWTGTGGYTFGSGTRLTVV.

The J gene is TRBJ1-1, the V gene TRBV20-1; D might be TRBD1 (6 bases). Per germline, CDR1 DFQATT and CDR2 SNEGSKA (reference sequence). V lost 3 bases and J 5 bases, leaving 16 bases between the germline ends. The CDR3 length is 14 residues. CDR3 DNA sequence: TGCAGTGCTAGCCCGGCGGGGGGCCGGACTGAAGCTTTCTTT. Its translation: CSASPAGGRTEAFF.

This chain links TRBV18 with TRBJ1-1; D is unresolved. This CDR3 region has 13 residues. The V gene's germline CDR1 is KGHSH and CDR2 LQKENI. Trimming cost V 0 bases and J 3 bases, with 5 bases left between them. The CDR3: CASSPPSYTEAFF. The CDR3 coding sequence is TGTGCCAGCTCACCACCCAGTTACACTGAAGCTTTCTTT.

The J gene is TRBJ2-2, the V gene TRBV12-3 or TRBV12-4; 11 bases line up with TRBD2. V trimming: 3 bases; J trimming: 6 bases; junction bases outside the gene matches: 3. The CDR3 totals 15 residues. CDR3 in amino acids: CASSFVGLAAGELFF. Written as DNA, the CDR3 is TGTGCCAGCAGTTTCGTGGGACTAGCGGCCGGGGAGCTGTTTTTT.

The table lists this clonotype with a few counts. The rearrangement joins TRBV7-9 to TRBJ1-1; D is undetermined. Germline assignment: CDR1 SEHNR and CDR2 FQNEAQ (reference sequence). V dropped 11 bases and J dropped 1 base, with 11 bases sitting between them. This CDR3 is 12 amino acids long. The CDR3 here is CASTFGNTEAFF. For the CDR3, the DNA is TGTGCCTCCACATTTGGGAACACTGAAGCTTTCTTT.

The chain is built from TRBV6-1 and TRBJ1-5; the D is unclear. The V and J ends lost 2 bases and 1 base respectively, with 6 bases between them. The CDR3 runs 14 residues. Germline V gene data show CDR1 as MNHNS and CDR2 as SASEGT. The CDR3 DNA reads as TGTGCCAGCAGTGAATTAAACAGCAATCAGCCCCAGCATTTT. It specifies CASSELNSNQPQHF.

This clonotype was seen only a few times. This chain links TRBV6-1 with TRBJ1-1; weak D call: TRBD1 (6 bases). CDR1 and CDR2 (germline): MNHNS, SASEGT. Trimming shortened V by 7 bases and J by 1 base, and 10 bases separated the two germline ends. The CDR3 runs to 13 residues. This CDR3 reads CASTQGGNTEAFF. The CDR3, as DNA: TGTGCCAGCACCCAAGGGGGGAACACTGAAGCTTTCTTT.

This clonotype was found many times. The rearrangement uses TRBV20-1 and TRBJ2-7; 7 positions match TRBD1. The germline V gene has CDR1 DFQATT and CDR2 SNEGSKA (reference sequence). The CDR3 runs to 14 residues. The J segment lost 2 bases and the V segment lost 1 base, leaving 5 bases of the junction unmatched. The CDR3 protein is CSARVGTVTYEQYF. The DNA for the CDR3 is TGCAGTGCTAGAGTCGGGACAGTGACCTACGAGCAGTACTTC.

This clonotype was seen a handful of times. This may be a read error, as it is one base from a much larger clone. The rearrangement links TRBV20-1 to TRBJ1-5; 7 nucleotides align to TRBD1. This CDR3 has 14 amino acids. With 5 bases clipped from V and 0 bases from J, the junction kept 4 bases outside the gene matches. Germline V gene lookup returns CDR1 DFQATT and CDR2 SNEGSKA (reference sequence). CDR3 sequence (DNA): TGCAGTGCTTGGACAGGCTATAGCAATCAGCCCCAGCATTTT. As protein: CSAWTGYSNQPQHF.

This clonotype was observed a handful of times. The rearrangement links TRBV5-1 to TRBJ2-3; no definite D call. The CDR3 is 16 residues long. In germline, CDR1 is SGHRS, CDR2 YFSETQ. V was shortened by 1 base and J by 0 bases, with 12 bases between the two germline ends. The CDR3 DNA reads as TGCGCCAGCAGCTTGCGTGCTCCGCCTAGCACAGATACGCAGTATTTT. Its translation is CASSLRAPPSTDTQYF.